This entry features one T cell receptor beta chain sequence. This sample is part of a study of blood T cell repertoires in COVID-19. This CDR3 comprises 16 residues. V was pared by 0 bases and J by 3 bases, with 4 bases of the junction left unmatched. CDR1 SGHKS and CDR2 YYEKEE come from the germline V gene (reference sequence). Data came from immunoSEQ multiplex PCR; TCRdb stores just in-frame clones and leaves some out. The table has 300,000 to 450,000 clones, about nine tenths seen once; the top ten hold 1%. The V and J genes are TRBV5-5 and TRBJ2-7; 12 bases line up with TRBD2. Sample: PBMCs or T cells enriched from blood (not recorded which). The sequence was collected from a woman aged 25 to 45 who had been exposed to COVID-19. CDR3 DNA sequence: TGTGCCAGCAGCTTGGAGACTAGCGGGAGATACTACGAGCAGTACTTC. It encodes CASSLETSGRYYEQYF.